The clone carrying this T cell receptor (beta chain) has at least ten counts. The target antigen is unknown. There were TCR beta CDR3 regions amplified from RNA transcripts. In the first-round RT-PCR of the TCR CDR3, the HTBI primer set was used. Each CDR3 protein gets one entry after TCRdb re-called the multiplex PCR reads with MiXCR. The table has about 250,000 distinct CDR3 sequences, roughly 15% seen once. The data belong to a study of T cells in Graves' hyperthyroidism and ophthalmopathy. This CDR3 has 15 residues. Germline-derived CDR1 and CDR2 are MDHEN and SYDVKM. The ends lost 5 bases at V and 9 bases at J; junction bases unmatched: 9. Study-level findings and limits: Stable hyperthyroidism was separated from ophthalmopathy by a model based on 13 V-J features.

This TCR derives from a woman aged 45-60 years with Graves' hyperthyroidism that later progressed to Graves' ophthalmopathy. The chain links TRBV28 to TRBJ2-1, with 11 bases aligning to TRBD2. The material sequenced was blood. The CDR3 bases are TGTGCCAGCAGTCCAAATAGCGGGAGGGCGCCTGAGCAGTTCTTC. This sequence encodes CASSPNSGRAPEQFF.